This TCR beta chain comes out of a study of T cell responses to AZD1222 COVID-19 vaccine. Study findings and constraints: Nearly half of spike-specific TCRs reportedly go after variant regions that carry no mutations.

Using immunoSEQ multiplex PCR, the repertoire was profiled, and TCRdb retains in-frame clones only, with some absent. The data contain 110,000 to 150,000 clones, roughly 90% of them seen just once; the ten biggest clones take up 2.5% to 3%. Concerning this clone: Its antigen is not known.

The length of the CDR3 is 13 residues. Looked up from germline, CDR1 is SGHTA and CDR2 is FQGNSA. Trimming removed 2 bases at V and 4 bases at J, with 8 bases between. The clonotype comes from an adult in good health. The genes are TRBV7-2 and TRBJ2-5, with D uncertain. Here the sequenced sample was peripheral blood, taken on day 0 of AZD1222 vaccination. DNA of the CDR3: TGTGCCAGCAGCTTAAATAGGTTAGAGACCCAGTACTTC. The encoded protein is CASSLNRLETQYF. The full variable domain, its missing parts supplied by reference TRBV7-2 and TRBJ2-5, is GAGVSQSPSNKVTEKGKDVELRCDPISGHTALYWYRQSLGQGLEFLIYFQGNSAPDKSGLPSDRFSAERTGGSVSTLTIQRTQQEDSAVYLCASSLNRLETQYFGPGTRLLVL.